Listed here are 27 T cell receptor beta chains from one sample, sequenced in a study of post-analysis software for immune sequencing data. No cognate antigen is known for these TCRs. General study findings and limits: When patients were compared with controls, 5 or 6 TRBV segments were more frequent, TRBV5-6, TRBV5-1 and TRBV20-1 among them.

Every TCR beta cDNA library bore unique molecular identifiers. TCRdb recomputed calls from the PCR reads with MiXCR, one row per CDR3 protein. The sample carries about 200,000 distinct CDR3 sequences, roughly 28% recorded once. Source material: blood. These receptors originate from a girl aged 2 to 17 with multiple sclerosis.

This clonotype came up a few times. A junction boundary mismatches the germline segment, possibly from a read error. The CDR3 coding sequence is TGTGCCAGTAGTTTGAACTCTGAAGCTTTCTTT. Translated: CASSLNSEAFF. The gene calls are TRBV19 and TRBJ1-1; no definite D call. The CDR3 spans 11 residues. Germline CDR1 is LNHDA and CDR2 is SQIVND (reference sequence). Full variable domain (outside the CDR3, taken from reference TRBV19 and TRBJ1-1): DGGITQSPKYLFRKEGQNVTLSCEQNLNHDAMYWYRQDPGQGLRLIYYSQIVNDFQKGDIAEGYSVSREKKESFPLTVTSAQKNPTAFYLCASSLNSEAFFGQGTRLTVV.

This clonotype was observed a few times. The chain combines TRBV28 with TRBJ1-4; D ambiguous. Germline CDR1 and CDR2: MDHEN and SYDVKM. CDR3 size: 14 residues. V lost 3 bases to trimming and J lost 0 bases, with 5 bases between them. The CDR3 DNA follows: TGTGCCAGCAGTTTTCACGCAACTAATGAAAAACTGTTTTTT. It specifies CASSFHATNEKLFF.

The chain is built from TRBV5-6 and TRBJ2-3; D remains unclear. Deletions cut 4 bases from V and 0 bases from J, with 9 bases between. Germline CDR1 SGHDT, CDR2 YYEEEE. This CDR3 has 14 residues. The CDR3 region has the DNA TGTGCCAGCAGCGTGGTCTTTAGCACAGATACGCAGTATTTT. It specifies CASSVVFSTDTQYF.

J is TRBJ1-1 and V is TRBV5-6, with a possible D match to TRBD1 (5 bases). This CDR3 is 14 amino acids long. Trimming took 4 bases from V and 4 from J, leaving 14 bases between them. The V gene's germline CDR1 is SGHDT and CDR2 YYEEEE. CDR3 DNA sequence: TGTGCCAGCAGCCCAAGGGGATTTGGCACTGAAGCTTTCTTT. Its translation: CASSPRGFGTEAFF.

The V call is TRBV30, the J call TRBJ2-6, with D perhaps TRBD1 (6 bases). V was clipped by 0 bases and J by 3 bases, with 9 bases between them. The CDR3 totals 15 residues. CDR1 and CDR2 from the germline V gene are GTSNPN and SVGIG (reference sequence). CDR3 in DNA: TGTGCCTGGAGTGTTGGGGGCGATGGGGCCAACGTCCTGACTTTC. It translates to CAWSVGGDGANVLTF.

With respect to this clonotype: This is likely a read error, given that the CDR3 carries no conserved phenylalanine or tryptophan at its end. V and J are TRBV12-3 or TRBV12-4 and TRBJ2-1; D may be TRBD2 (6 bases). There are 19 residues in the CDR3. V was shortened by 6 bases and J by 0 bases, with 24 bases between the two germline ends. CDR3 coding DNA: TGTGCCAGCAGAGTTGGACTAACCCTCCCTGAAAGCTCCTACAATGAGCAGTTCTAC. Its translation: CASRVGLTLPESSYNEQFY.

This clonotype was picked up a small number of times. The rearrangement links TRBV13 to TRBJ1-6; TRBD1 might be the D (5 bases). The V gene's germline CDR1 is PRHDT and CDR2 FYEKMQ (reference sequence). This CDR3 comprises 14 residues. With 7 bases removed from V and 6 bases from J, the gap between germline ends came to 13 bases. CDR3 bases: TGTGCCAGCAACTCCGGGACGGGTAATTCACCCCTCCACTTT. Its protein product is CASNSGTGNSPLHF.

The chain recombines TRBV11-3 with TRBJ2-5; D is possibly TRBD2 (6 bases). With 5 bases removed from V and 5 bases from J, the gap between germline ends came to 21 bases. The CDR3 spans 16 residues. Germline CDR1 SGHNT, CDR2 YENEEA. This CDR3 is CASSHGLSGEVETQYF. The CDR3 DNA reads TGTGCCAGCAGCCACGGACTATCGGGCGAGGTGGAGACCCAGTACTTC.

The chain couples TRBV5-1 to TRBJ1-1; tentatively, D is TRBD1 (6 bases). This CDR3 has 15 residues. V was pared by 4 bases and J by 3 bases, with 16 bases between. The germline V gene encodes CDR1 SGHRS and CDR2 YFSETQ. As DNA, the CDR3 is TGCGCCAGCAGCCAGCAATACAGGGAGGACACTGAAGCTTTCTTT. It is translated as CASSQQYREDTEAFF.

The chain has TRBV30 and TRBJ2-1; D is ambiguous. The CDR3 is 12 residues long. V shed 1 base and J shed 8 bases, with 9 bases lying between them. Germline V gene data show CDR1 as GTSNPN and CDR2 as SVGIG (reference sequence). The CDR3 DNA sequence: TGTGCCTGGAGTGAAGGGTGGGATGAGCAGTTCTTC. It is translated as CAWSEGWDEQFF.

The chain employs TRBV5-6 and TRBJ2-7; D might be TRBD2 (5 bases). CDR1 SGHDT and CDR2 YYEEEE come from the germline V gene. The CDR3 has 14 residues. V dropped 2 bases and J dropped 0 bases, with 9 bases sitting between them. The CDR3 loop reads CASSFPGVSYEQYF. The CDR3 DNA follows: TGTGCCAGCAGCTTTCCCGGGGTCTCCTACGAGCAGTACTTC.

V gene TRBV11-2 combines with J gene TRBJ2-7; possibly TRBD2 for D (6 bases). V was shortened by 2 bases and J by 2 bases, with 10 bases between the two germline ends. The germline CDR1 and CDR2 sequences are SGHAT and FQNNGV. CDR3 size: 14 residues. CDR3 sequence: CASSLRGTPYEQYF. The CDR3 coding sequence is TGTGCCAGCAGCTTACGGGGGACGCCCTACGAGCAGTACTTC.

This clonotype has more than one count but fewer than ten. This chain links TRBV13 with TRBJ1-1; D unresolved. Deletions cut 5 bases from V and 6 bases from J, with 10 bases between. CDR3 length: 12 residues. Looked up from germline, CDR1 is PRHDT and CDR2 is FYEKMQ (reference sequence). The CDR3 bases are TGTGCCAGCAGCCGGACGGAACCTGAAGCTTTCTTT. Residues: CASSRTEPEAFF.

This clonotype was observed a handful of times. An end of the junction does not agree with germline; a read error may underlie this. This chain links TRBV10-3 with TRBJ1-2; 8 bases fit TRBD1. This CDR3 is 14 amino acids long. Per germline, CDR1 ENHRY and CDR2 SYGVKD. The CDR3 region is CAISRGQESPGCTF. As DNA, the CDR3 is TGTGCCATCAGCCGGGGACAGGAATCGCCTGGCTGCACCTTC.

This clonotype came up a few times. The chain couples TRBV7-9 to TRBJ2-3; 11 bases agree with TRBD1. The V segment lost 5 bases and the J segment 5 bases; nucleotides outside the gene matches: 6. The CDR3 is 15 amino acids. Germline V CDR1 and CDR2: SEHNR, FQNEAQ (reference sequence). This CDR3 is CASSMGQGERDTQYF. Here the CDR3 DNA reads TGTGCCAGCAGCATGGGACAGGGGGAAAGAGATACGCAGTATTTT.

This chain links TRBV28 with TRBJ1-2, with TRBD1 identical over 9 bases. Unmatched junction bases numbered 12, after V lost 10 bases and J lost 6 bases. The CDR3 runs to 14 residues. Germline V gene data show CDR1 as MDHEN and CDR2 as SYDVKM. CDR3 nucleotide sequence: TGTGCCACCCGCGGGACAGGGTACTTTCATGGCTACACCTTC. Translation: CATRGTGYFHGYTF.

Worth noting for this clonotype: A read error may explain this, as a much larger clone is one base away. The chain has TRBV4-1 and TRBJ2-3; 7 bases map to TRBD2. Germline trimming cut 8 bases from V and 1 base from J; bases unmatched to any gene: 9. Germline CDR1 reads MGHRA; CDR2 reads YSYEKL. The CDR3 spans 15 residues. This CDR3 is CASGRLTSGTDTQYF. CDR3 DNA sequence: TGCGCCAGCGGCCGATTAACTAGCGGCACAGATACGCAGTATTTT.

This clonotype was recorded a few times. A much larger clone differs from this one at a single base, so this may be a read error. The CDR3 carries no conserved terminal phenylalanine or tryptophan, so it likely arises from a read error. V is TRBV5-1 and J is TRBJ2-5; D uncertain. V gave up 0 bases and J gave up 0 bases, with 9 bases separating them. CDR3 size: 15 residues. Germline CDR1 and CDR2: SGHRS and YFSETQ. The CDR3 DNA reads TGCGCCAGCAGCTTGGGTCAGCCCTACCAAGAGACCCAGTACGTC. Protein sequence: CASSLGQPYQETQYV.

This clonotype has ten or more counts. The rearrangement uses TRBV7-2 and TRBJ2-1; 10 bases match TRBD2. V was pared by 5 bases and J by 6 bases, with 10 bases of the junction left unmatched. Per the germline V gene, CDR1 is SGHTA and CDR2 is FQGNSA. This CDR3 is built from 16 residues. The CDR3 coding sequence is TGTGCCAGCAGCGTTAGCGGGGGGCAGCCATTCAATGAGCAGTTCTTC. It codes for CASSVSGGQPFNEQFF. The complete variable domain, with remaining parts taken from reference TRBV7-2 and TRBJ2-1, reads GAGVSQSPSNKVTEKGKDVELRCDPISGHTALYWYRQSLGQGLEFLIYFQGNSAPDKSGLPSDRFSAERTGGSVSTLTIQRTQQEDSAVYLCASSVSGGQPFNEQFFGPGTRLTVL.

This clonotype was seen at least ten times. The V gene is TRBV7-9, the J gene TRBJ2-1; TRBD1 agrees at 8 bases. CDR3 length: 15 amino acids. The V segment lost 4 bases and the J segment 7 bases; nucleotides outside the gene matches: 9. Germline values: CDR1 SEHNR, CDR2 FQNEAQ (reference sequence). The CDR3 DNA reads as TGTGCCAGCAGCTCGACAGGGGTACGGGGAAATGAGCAGTTCTTC. Protein sequence: CASSSTGVRGNEQFF.

The sample holds a few counts of this clonotype. The gene calls are TRBV24-1 and TRBJ2-2; D perhaps matches TRBD2 (6 bases). The CDR3 has 15 amino acids. The germline V gene encodes CDR1 KGHDR and CDR2 SFDVKD. V lost 4 bases and J lost 5, with 13 bases in between. The CDR3 is CATSDPGTSTGELFF. The CDR3 region has the DNA TGTGCCACCAGTGACCCTGGGACTTCGACCGGGGAGCTGTTTTTT.

This clonotype was found once. The chain recombines TRBV20-1 with TRBJ2-3; D is ambiguous. Germline CDR1 and CDR2: DFQATT and SNEGSKA (reference sequence). This CDR3 contains 15 residues. V shed 6 bases and J shed 1 base, with 17 bases lying between them. CDR3 sequence: CSARLTFPGTDTQYF. The CDR3 DNA reads as TGCAGTGCCAGGTTGACTTTTCCTGGCACAGATACGCAGTATTTT.

About this clonotype: It may be a read error: a sequence one base away is much more abundant. The chain has TRBV20-1 and TRBJ2-4, with D perhaps TRBD1 (5 bases). The CDR3 runs 14 residues. With 5 bases removed from V and 13 bases from J, the gap between germline ends came to 24 bases. Germline CDR1 and CDR2: DFQATT and SNEGSKA (reference sequence). CDR3 nucleotides: TGCAGTGCTCCCCGACAGCCATCTCAAGAGCCCCAGTACTTC. Translation: CSAPRQPSQEPQYF.

This clonotype was seen a single time. The chain recombines TRBV5-1 with TRBJ1-1; D is ambiguous. Deletions cut 7 bases from V and 0 bases from J, with 10 bases between. This CDR3 contains 13 residues. Germline V gene data show CDR1 as SGHRS and CDR2 as YFSETQ. The CDR3 sequence is CASGIGMNTEAFF. CDR3 DNA: TGCGCCAGCGGCATTGGAATGAACACTGAAGCTTTCTTT.

The V call is TRBV5-5, the J call TRBJ1-2; D ambiguous. Germline CDR1 SGHKS, CDR2 YYEKEE (reference sequence). This CDR3 comprises 15 residues. V lost 0 bases, J lost 6 bases, and 15 bases lay in between. The CDR3 region has the DNA TGTGCCAGCAGCTTGGTGCGGAGTTCGTCGGATGGCTACACCTTC. Translated, it gives CASSLVRSSSDGYTF.

This clonotype was recorded a few times. V is TRBV6-1 and J is TRBJ1-5, with D unclear. CDR1 and CDR2 (germline): MNHNS, SASEGT. The CDR3 has 13 amino acids. The V end lost 4 bases, the J end lost 3 bases, and 7 bases lay between the germline ends. The CDR3 sequence is CASSAFLNQPQHF. CDR3 nucleotides: TGTGCCAGCAGTGCATTTCTCAATCAGCCCCAGCATTTT.

In the case of this clonotype: This may be a read error, as it is one base from a much larger clone. The chain carries TRBV15 and TRBJ2-1, with a possible D match to TRBD1 (6 bases). Judging by the DNA end, TRBJ2-7 fits better; the J call may be wrong. This CDR3 comprises 14 residues. Germline CDR1 is LNHNV and CDR2 is YYDKDF (reference sequence). The CDR3 here is CAVGNRDRPNEQYF. Here the CDR3 DNA reads TGTGCCGTCGGGAACAGGGACCGTCCCAATGAGCAGTACTTC.